This T cell receptor (beta chain) was identified during a study of T cell responses to AZD1222 COVID-19 vaccine. Sequencing was performed with immunoSEQ multiplex PCR; in TCRdb, only in-frame clones are kept and a portion is missing. The data hold some 130,000 clones, with over 75% observed a single time. With 2 bases clipped from V and 7 bases from J, the junction kept 11 bases outside the gene matches. CDR1 is LNHDA and CDR2 is SQIVND in the germline V gene (reference sequence). CDR3 size: 17 residues. The sequence came from an adult in good health. This specimen was peripheral blood, taken on day 0 of AZD1222 vaccination. V usage is TRBV19 and J usage is TRBJ1-6; 7 nucleotides line up with TRBD1. In DNA form, the CDR3 reads TGTGCCAGTAGTATATTCGGCCAGGGGGGTGTAAATTCACCCCTCCACTTT. It codes for CASSIFGQGGVNSPLHF.